This TCR beta chain is drawn from a study of blood T cell repertoires in COVID-19. Study-wide context: T cells, B-cell-depleted T cells, or PBMCs supplied cDNA or gDNA.

Original analysis: Cell counts per sample came from amplifying reference gene primers. Assay: immunoSEQ multiplex PCR; the TCRdb copy retains only in-frame clones and omits some. The V and J calls and clone size come from that table; D and trimming were worked out from the DNA. This sample yields some 54,000 clones, of which around 92% are seen a single time; 2% to 2.5% belongs to the top ten. CDR3 size: 18 residues. Germline-derived CDR1 and CDR2 are KGHDR and SFDVKD. The V gene lost 0 bases and the J gene lost 2 bases, with 16 bases spanning the gap. J is TRBJ2-1 and V is TRBV24-1; D perhaps matches TRBD1 (6 bases). This receptor was taken from a man in his sixties with acute or convalescent COVID-19. Sequenced: peripheral blood. Here the CDR3 reads CATSDLGVGTTTYNEQFF. CDR3 nucleotide sequence: TGTGCCACCAGTGATTTGGGAGTTGGGACAACCACCTACAATGAGCAGTTCTTC.